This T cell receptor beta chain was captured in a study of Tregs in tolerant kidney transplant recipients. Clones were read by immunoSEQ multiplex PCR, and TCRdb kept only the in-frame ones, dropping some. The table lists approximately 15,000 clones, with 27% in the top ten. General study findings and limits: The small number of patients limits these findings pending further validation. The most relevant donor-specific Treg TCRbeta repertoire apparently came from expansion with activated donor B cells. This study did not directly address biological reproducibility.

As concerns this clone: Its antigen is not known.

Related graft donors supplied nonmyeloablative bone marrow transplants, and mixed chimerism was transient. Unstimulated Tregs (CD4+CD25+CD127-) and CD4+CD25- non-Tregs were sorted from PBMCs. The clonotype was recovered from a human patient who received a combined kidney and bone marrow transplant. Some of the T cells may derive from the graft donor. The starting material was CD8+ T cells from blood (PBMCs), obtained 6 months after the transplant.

CDR3 amino acids: CAISESGTSGSPETDTQYF. CDR3 bases read: TGTGCCATCAGTGAGTCGGGGACTAGCGGGAGCCCGGAGACAGATACG. The rearrangement uses TRBV10-3 and TRBJ2-3, with TRBD2 matching over 14 bases. The CDR3 extends 3 residues past the end of the read, so its final part is completed from the germline J gene. CDR3 length: 19 residues. CDR1 and CDR2 (germline): ENHRY, SYGVKD. J was trimmed by 3 bases and V by 0 bases; bases with no gene match: 8.